Sequencing of this T cell receptor (beta chain) was carried out in a study of T cell responses to AZD1222 COVID-19 vaccine (dated by TCRdb to the early 2020s). About the study as a whole: AZD1222 recipients given second doses at about 4 weeks or at about 12 weeks were pooled, since spike-specific TCR depth and breadth were not found to differ between the two schedules. TCR sequencing covered 233 trial participants: 200 to 220 given two doses of AZD1222 and 26 given two doses of MenACWY control vaccine. Enrollment into the trials was organized by age into subgroups of 18-55, 56-69 and 70-plus years, and those subgroups contained roughly 160, 29 and 62 TCR-sequenced participants, respectively.

In light of the paper, this sample's time point label describes: baseline before first vaccination. Samples from vaccinated people were obtained from the UK trials COV001 and COV002, which included a single-blind randomized controlled phase 2/3 trial of AZD1222 (ChAdOx1 nCoV-19) in healthy adults. For TCRbeta chain sequencing, PBMC samples from trial participants were taken at day 0 and at day 28 after the second dose. The germline V gene (reference sequence) supplies CDR1 GTSNPN and CDR2 SVGIG. The CDR3 covers 10 residues, taking in both the cysteine and the phenylalanine. The CDR3 DNA has 30 bases and is translated from base 1. Deletion took 4 bases off V and 5 bases off J, with a span of 5 bases between the germline ends. Turning to this clone: Its antigen remains undetermined. No much larger clone is present one base from it, and per-base qualities are unavailable.

The CDR3 regions of human TCRbeta chains were subjected to immunosequencing. In the original analysis: TCRs in the repertoires were matched against a reference library of SARS-CoV-2-specific TCRs that had been generated with the MIRA antigen-specificity platform. Breadth was defined as the fraction of unique TCRs that were SARS-CoV-2-associated, and depth was defined as the fraction of total T cells that were SARS-CoV-2-associated. Using the MIRA data, each spike-specific TCR was mapped to the spike region that the TCR reacts to and placed in a CD4 or CD8 class. Log10-transformed breadth and depth values were compared by one-way ANOVA with Sidak's multiple comparisons tests. TCRdb's version of the immuneACCESS table is confined to in-frame rearrangements and falls short of the full clone set. An unresolved V gene accounts for under half of the shortfall where checked; the remainder is of unknown origin. V and J calls and clone size come straight from that table; D and trimming were deduced from the DNA. For this sample there are about 150,000 clones; around 93% appear just once. The ten largest clonotypes hold more than 8.5% of the sample.

Summary of the overall study and its limitations: Because no day 14 peak-response samples were available, repertoires were characterized only after the peak T cell response. In the small 56-69-year group, the increase in depth fell short of significance, most likely because of low power. Vaccine-associated CD4 TCRs spanned the whole spike protein, with dominant responses in regions 160-218 and 743-854. After two AZD1222 doses, both the breadth and the depth of spike-specific TCRs were significantly higher than at day 0 and than in MenACWY recipients. Reportedly, close to half of the unique spike-specific TCRs recognized epitopes lying outside the regions that are mutated in the B.1.351 and B.1.1.7 variants. Conclusions about previously exposed vaccinees are limited, since just a handful of AZD1222 recipients were seropositive for SARS-CoV-2 at baseline. Most participants were white British and females outnumbered males, and the authors suggested that clonal diversity may have been underestimated.

Rearrangement joined TRBV30 to TRBJ2-5, with the D gene too uncertain to name. The source of this sequence is an adult in good health. The sample was peripheral blood, taken on day 0 of AZD1222 vaccination. The sequenced DNA is TGTGCCTGGATGAAGGAGACCCAGTACTTC. Its amino acids are CAWMKETQYF.